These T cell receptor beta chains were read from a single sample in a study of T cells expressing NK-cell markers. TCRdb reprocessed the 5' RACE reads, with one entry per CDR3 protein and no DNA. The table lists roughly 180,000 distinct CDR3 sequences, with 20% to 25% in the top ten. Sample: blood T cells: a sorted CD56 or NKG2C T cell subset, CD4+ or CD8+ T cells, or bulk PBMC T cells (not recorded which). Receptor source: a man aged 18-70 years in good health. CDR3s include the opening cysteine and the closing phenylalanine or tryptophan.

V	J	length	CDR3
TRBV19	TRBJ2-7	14	CASGPRVGSYEQYF
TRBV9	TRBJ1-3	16	CASSVVSAISGNTIYF
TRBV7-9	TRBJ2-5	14	CASSLTGGGETQYF
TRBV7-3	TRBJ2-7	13	CASSSPPFSEQYF
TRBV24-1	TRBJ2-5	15	CATSDSGTGPETQYF
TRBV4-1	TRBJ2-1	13	CASGTSTSNEQFF
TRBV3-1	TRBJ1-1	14	CASSQGIMNTEAFF
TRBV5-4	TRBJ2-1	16	CASSIKIAGRYNEQFF
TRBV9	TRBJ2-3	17	CASSGEGSGGYRDTQYF
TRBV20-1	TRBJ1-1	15	CSARDEGQVNTEAFF
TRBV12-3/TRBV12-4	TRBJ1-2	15	CASSLGGGFHYGYTF
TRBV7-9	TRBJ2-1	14	CASSLDAGVNEQFF
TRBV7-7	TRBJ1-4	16	CASSLARPNRGKKLFF
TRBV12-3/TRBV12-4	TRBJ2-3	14	CASSFGHSTDTQYF
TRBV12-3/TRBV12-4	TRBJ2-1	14	CASSLNRGGDEQFF
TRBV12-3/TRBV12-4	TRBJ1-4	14	CASSLDRGGEKLFF
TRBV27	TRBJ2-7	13	CASSLRSVGEQYF
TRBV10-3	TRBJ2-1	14	CATAGTHRGNEQFF
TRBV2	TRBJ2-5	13	CASRGLGDGTQYF
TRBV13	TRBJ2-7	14	CASSLGWEADEQYF
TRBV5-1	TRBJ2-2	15	CASSLGEVGAGELFF
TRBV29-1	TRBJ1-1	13	CSVGTGVNTEAFF
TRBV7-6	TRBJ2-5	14	CASGGLVRQETQYF
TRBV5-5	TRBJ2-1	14	CASSLAGANNEQFF
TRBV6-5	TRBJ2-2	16	CASSYAGTGDTGELFF
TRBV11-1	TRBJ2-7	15	CASSLNPEGTYEQYF
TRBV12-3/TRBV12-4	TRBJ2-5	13	CASSLLGGETQYF
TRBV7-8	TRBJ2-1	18	CASSLVSGLGLVHNEQFF
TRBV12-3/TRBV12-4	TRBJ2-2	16	CATRGPGTGVSGELFF
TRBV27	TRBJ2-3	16	CASSLSTGLFTDTQYF
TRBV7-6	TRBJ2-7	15	CASSYGWGANYEQYF
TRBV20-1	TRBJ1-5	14	CSARDSPPNQPQHF
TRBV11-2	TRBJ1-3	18	CASSSSPAWDPSGNTIYF
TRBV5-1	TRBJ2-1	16	CASSLVGQGVDNEQFF
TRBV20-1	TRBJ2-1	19	CSARAYPRTSGEIYNEQFF
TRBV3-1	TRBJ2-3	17	CASSQVVGRVMTDTQYF